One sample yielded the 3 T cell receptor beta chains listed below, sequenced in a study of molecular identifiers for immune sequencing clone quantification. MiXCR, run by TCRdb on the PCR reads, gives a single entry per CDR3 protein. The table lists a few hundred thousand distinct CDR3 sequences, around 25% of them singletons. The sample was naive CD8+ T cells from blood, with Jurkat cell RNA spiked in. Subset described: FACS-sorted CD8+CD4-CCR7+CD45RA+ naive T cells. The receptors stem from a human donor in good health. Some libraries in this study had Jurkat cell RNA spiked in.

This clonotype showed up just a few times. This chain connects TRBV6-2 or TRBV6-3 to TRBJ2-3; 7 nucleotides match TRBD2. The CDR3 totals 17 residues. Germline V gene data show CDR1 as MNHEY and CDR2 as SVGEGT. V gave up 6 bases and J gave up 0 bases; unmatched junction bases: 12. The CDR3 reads CASSPGRSSGSTDTQYF. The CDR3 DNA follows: TGTGCCAGCAGCCCCGGGAGGTCCAGCGGGAGCACAGATACGCAGTATTTT.

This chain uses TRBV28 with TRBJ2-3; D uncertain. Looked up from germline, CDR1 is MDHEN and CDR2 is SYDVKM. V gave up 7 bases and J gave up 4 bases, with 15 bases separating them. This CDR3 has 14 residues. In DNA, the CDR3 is TGTGCCAGCATAGGTTGGGGTGGCTCAGATACGCAGTATTTT. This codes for CASIGWGGSDTQYF.

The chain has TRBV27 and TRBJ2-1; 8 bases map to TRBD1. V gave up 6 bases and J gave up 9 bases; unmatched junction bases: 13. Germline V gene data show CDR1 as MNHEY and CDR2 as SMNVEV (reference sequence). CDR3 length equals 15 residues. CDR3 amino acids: CASSLSGTGRGEQFF. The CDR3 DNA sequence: TGTGCCAGCAGCCTATCCGGGACAGGACGCGGTGAGCAGTTCTTC.